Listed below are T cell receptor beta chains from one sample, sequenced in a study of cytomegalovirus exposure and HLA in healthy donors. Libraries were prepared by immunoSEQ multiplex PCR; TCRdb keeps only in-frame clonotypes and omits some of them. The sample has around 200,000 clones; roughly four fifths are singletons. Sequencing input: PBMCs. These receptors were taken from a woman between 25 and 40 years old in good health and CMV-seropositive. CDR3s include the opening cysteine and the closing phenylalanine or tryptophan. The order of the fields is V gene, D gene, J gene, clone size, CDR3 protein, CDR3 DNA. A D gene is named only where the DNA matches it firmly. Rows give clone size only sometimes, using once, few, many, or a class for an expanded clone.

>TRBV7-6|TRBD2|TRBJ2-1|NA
CASSLSGRADNEQFF
TGTGCCAGCAGTCTCAGCGGGAGGGCCGACAATGAGCAGTTCTTC
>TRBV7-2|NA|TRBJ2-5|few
CASSLRGSSQETQYF
TGTGCCAGCAGCTTAAGAGGGAGTAGCCAAGAGACCCAGTACTTC
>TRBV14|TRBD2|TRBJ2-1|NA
CASSLRLAGAMDEQFF
TGTGCCAGCAGCCTTAGGCTAGCGGGAGCCATGGATGAGCAGTTCTTC
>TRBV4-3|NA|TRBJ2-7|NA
CASSHVTGPGGEQYF
TGCGCCAGCAGCCACGTTACAGGGCCTGGGGGCGAGCAGTACTTC
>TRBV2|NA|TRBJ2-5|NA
CASSGVGGETQYF
TGTGCCAGCAGTGGGGTGGGCGGGGAGACCCAGTACTTC
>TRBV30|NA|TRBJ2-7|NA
CAWTSGFRDEQYF
TGTGCCTGGACTTCTGGGTTCCGGGACGAGCAGTACTTC
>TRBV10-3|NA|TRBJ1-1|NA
CAISESDGRNTEAFF
TGTGCCATCAGTGAGTCGGATGGGCGGAACACTGAAGCTTTCTTT
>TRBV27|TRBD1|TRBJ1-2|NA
CASGETGSYGYTF
TGTGCCAGCGGAGAGACAGGGAGTTATGGCTACACCTTC
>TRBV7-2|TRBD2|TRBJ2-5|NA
CASSPGGLSKETQYF
TGTGCCAGCAGCCCCGGGGGACTATCGAAAGAGACCCAGTACTTC
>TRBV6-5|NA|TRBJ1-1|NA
CASRSDGEAFF
TGTGCCAGCAGGTCCGATGGCGAAGCTTTCTTT
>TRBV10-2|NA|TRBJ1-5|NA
CASGWDIRNQPQHF
TGCGCCAGCGGGTGGGACATCCGTAATCAGCCCCAGCATTTT
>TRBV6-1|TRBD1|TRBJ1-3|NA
CASESGTATRNTIYF
TGTGCCAGCGAATCGGGGACAGCAACGAGAAACACCATATATTTT
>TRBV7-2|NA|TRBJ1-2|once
CASSTTGNYGYTF
TGTGCCAGCAGCACGACAGGTAACTATGGCTACACCTTC
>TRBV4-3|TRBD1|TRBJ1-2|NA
CASSQGTGARTF
TGCGCCAGCAGCCAAGGTACAGGGGCTAGGACCTTC
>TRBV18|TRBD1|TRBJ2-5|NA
CASSQDRGKETQYF
TGTGCCAGCTCACAGGACAGGGGGAAAGAGACCCAGTACTTC
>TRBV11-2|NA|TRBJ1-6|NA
CASSRLGGSSSSPLHF
TGTGCCAGCAGCCGCTTAGGAGGGTCCTCCAGTTCACCCCTCCACTTT
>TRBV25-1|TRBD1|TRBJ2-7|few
CASSPWTGTYEQYF
TGTGCCAGCAGTCCTTGGACAGGGACCTACGAGCAGTACTTC
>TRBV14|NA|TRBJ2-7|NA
CASSQEEGQRKHSYEQYF
TGTGCCAGCAGCCAAGAGGAGGGGCAGAGGAAACACTCCTACGAGCAGTACTTC
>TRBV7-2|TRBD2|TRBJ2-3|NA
CASSLGGLAGGIADTQYF
TGTGCCAGCAGCTTAGGGGGTCTAGCGGGAGGGATCGCAGATACGCAGTATTTT
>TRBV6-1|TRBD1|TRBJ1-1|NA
CASNLGQGTLRAFF
TGTGCCAGCAACCTGGGACAGGGTACCCTCCGAGCTTTCTTT
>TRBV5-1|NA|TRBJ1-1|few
CASRGFGLGTEAFF
TGCGCCAGCAGGGGTTTCGGGTTGGGCACTGAAGCTTTCTTT
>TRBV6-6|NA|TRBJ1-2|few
CASSPRGQGYTF
TGTGCCAGCAGTCCCCGCGGCCAAGGCTACACCTTC
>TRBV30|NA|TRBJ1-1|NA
CAWSVEGGTEAFF
TGTGCCTGGAGTGTAGAGGGTGGGACTGAAGCTTTCTTT
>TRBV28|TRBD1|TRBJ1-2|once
CASRGQGNLYGYTF
TGTGCCAGCAGGGGACAGGGGAATCTCTATGGCTACACCTTC
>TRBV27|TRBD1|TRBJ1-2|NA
CASSLSLATGGGGYTF
TGTGCCAGCAGTTTATCGCTCGCGACAGGGGGCGGTGGCTACACCTTC
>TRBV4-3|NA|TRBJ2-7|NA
CASSQEPQGMGEQYF
TGCGCCAGCAGCCAAGAACCACAGGGAATGGGGGAGCAGTACTTC
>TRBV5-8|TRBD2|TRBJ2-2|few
CASSFGLAVNTGELFF
TGTGCCAGCAGCTTCGGACTAGCGGTTAACACCGGGGAGCTGTTTTTT
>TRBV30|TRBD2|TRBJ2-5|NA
CAWGGLAGGQTQYF
TGTGCCTGGGGAGGACTAGCGGGGGGCCAGACCCAGTACTTC
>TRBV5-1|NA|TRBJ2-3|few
CASSRGPRGYTDTQYF
TGCGCCAGCAGCCGAGGGCCCCGGGGGTACACAGATACGCAGTATTTT
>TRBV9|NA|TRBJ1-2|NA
CASSVEHMGYTF
TGTGCCAGCAGCGTAGAACATATGGGCTACACCTTC
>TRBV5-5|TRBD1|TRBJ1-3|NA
CASSDTPGQGRNTIYF
TGTGCCAGCAGCGATACTCCGGGACAGGGACGAAACACCATATATTTT
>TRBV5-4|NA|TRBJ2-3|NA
CASSLDYSHTQYF
TGTGCCAGCAGCCTGGACTATTCACATACGCAGTATTTT
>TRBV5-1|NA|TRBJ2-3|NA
CASSTAGVGTDTQYF
TGCGCCAGCAGCACCGCAGGGGTTGGCACAGATACGCAGTATTTT
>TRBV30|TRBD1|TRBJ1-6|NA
CAWIGTGGLSPLHF
TGTGCCTGGATTGGGACAGGGGGCCTATCACCCCTCCACTTT
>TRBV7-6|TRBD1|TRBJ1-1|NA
CASSRDRGDTEAFF
TGTGCCAGCAGCCGGGACAGGGGGGACACTGAAGCTTTCTTT
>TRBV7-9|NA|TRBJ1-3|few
CASSLAAGENTIYF
TGTGCCAGCAGCTTAGCGGCAGGGGAAAACACCATATATTTT
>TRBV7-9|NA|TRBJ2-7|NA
CASSPRTYEQYF
TGTGCCAGCAGCCCCAGGACCTACGAGCAGTACTTC
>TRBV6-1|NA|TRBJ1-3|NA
CASSEGTFGNTIYF
TGTGCCAGCAGTGAAGGGACATTTGGAAACACCATATATTTT
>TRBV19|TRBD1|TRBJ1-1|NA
CASSITQGVEAFF
TGTGCCAGTAGTATCACACAGGGGGTTGAAGCTTTCTTT
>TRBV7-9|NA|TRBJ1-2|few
CASSLMSNYGYTF
TGTGCCAGCAGCTTAATGAGTAACTATGGCTACACCTTC
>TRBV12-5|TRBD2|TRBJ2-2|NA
CASGYNYRLAGGENTGELFF
TGTGCTAGTGGTTACAACTATCGACTAGCGGGAGGCGAGAACACCGGGGAGCTGTTTTTT
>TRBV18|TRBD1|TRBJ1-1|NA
CASSKDRETEAFF
TGTGCCAGCTCGAAGGACAGGGAGACTGAAGCTTTCTTT
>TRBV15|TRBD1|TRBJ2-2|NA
CATSRRGQGLTGELFF
TGTGCCACCAGCAGGAGGGGACAGGGACTGACCGGGGAGCTGTTTTTT
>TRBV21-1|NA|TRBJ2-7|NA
CASSKCCGRHSEGHEQYF
TGTGCCAGCAGCAAATGCTGTGGTCGGCACTCGGAGGGCCACGAGCAGTACTTC
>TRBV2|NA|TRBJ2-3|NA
CASSVRDTQYF
TGTGCCAGCAGTGTACGGGATACGCAGTATTTT
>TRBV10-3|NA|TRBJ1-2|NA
CAISESIGVGRYGYTF
TGTGCCATCAGTGAGTCGATAGGGGTCGGGCGATATGGCTACACCTTC
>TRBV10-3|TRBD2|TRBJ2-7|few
CAIREGLADGYEQYF
TGTGCCATCAGGGAGGGACTAGCGGACGGTTACGAGCAGTACTTC